Below, 22 T cell receptor beta chains from the same sample are listed, as sequenced in a study of T-cell reconstitution after alpha-beta-depleted transplantation in children. For TCRbeta, the library was prepared with unique molecular identifiers. One entry per CDR3 protein, called by TCRdb with MiXCR from the PCR reads. The table has under 150,000 distinct CDR3 sequences, approximately 8.7% seen once; the top ten hold approximately 25%. The sample in question was PBMCs, mostly from graft donor cells, obtained 180 days after TCRalphabeta/CD19-depleted stem cell transplant. The receptors derive from a girl under two years old who had a stem cell transplant for combined immunodeficiency, so the T cells may come from the graft donor.

The chain uses TRBV24-1 and TRBJ2-4, with D perhaps TRBD1 (5 bases). Between the trimmed V and J ends, which lost 3 bases and 9 bases, there was a span of 20 bases. From germline, CDR1 is KGHDR and CDR2 SFDVKD. CDR3 size: 16 residues. The CDR3 nucleotides read TGTGCCACCAGTGATCCATCGGACACGGCTACGGGCATTCAGTACTTC. Protein product: CATSDPSDTATGIQYF.

J is TRBJ2-3 and V is TRBV9; 10 bases match TRBD2. V shed 6 bases, J shed 2 bases, and the junction held 6 bases outside the gene matches. Germline V gene data show CDR1 as SGDLS and CDR2 as YYNGEE. The CDR3 has 15 residues. Here the CDR3 reads CASNPSGGATDTQYF. In DNA, the CDR3 is TGTGCCAGCAACCCCAGCGGGGGGGCCACAGATACGCAGTATTTT.

This clonotype was counted a few times. The chain is built from TRBV2 and TRBJ2-5, with D unclear. Germline CDR1 SNHLY, CDR2 FYNNEI. The CDR3 totals 16 residues. V lost 1 base to trimming and J lost 5 bases, with 17 bases between them. In nucleotides, the CDR3 is TGTGCCAGCAGTGAAGGGGGTGGCAGTATTTTCGAGACCCAGTACTTC. This sequence encodes CASSEGGGSIFETQYF.

This clonotype was observed a few times. J is TRBJ2-1 and V is TRBV4-3; 11 nucleotides agree with TRBD2. Germline values: CDR1 LGHNA, CDR2 YSLEER. V trimming: 3 bases; J trimming: 2 bases; junction bases outside the gene matches: 9. The CDR3 runs to 18 residues. The CDR3 is CASSQLRPGLAAYNEQFF. DNA of the CDR3: TGCGCCAGCAGCCAGCTGAGGCCGGGACTAGCGGCCTACAATGAGCAGTTCTTC.

The chain uses TRBV20-1 and TRBJ2-7, with 9 bases that match TRBD1. Trimming took 6 bases from V and 1 from J; bases not matched to a gene: 4. The CDR3 covers 13 residues. Germline CDR1 is DFQATT and CDR2 is SNEGSKA (reference sequence). The CDR3 sequence: CSACGTGSYEQYF. The CDR3 nucleotides read TGCAGTGCCTGCGGGACAGGGTCCTACGAGCAGTACTTC.

The chain joins TRBV20-1 to TRBJ2-3; 12 bases agree with TRBD2. The CDR3 spans 19 residues. Looked up from germline, CDR1 is DFQATT and CDR2 is SNEGSKA (reference sequence). The V and J ends lost 5 bases and 2 bases, in that order; junction bases with no gene match: 17. In DNA, the CDR3 is TGCAGTGCTGTGACAGGGGAAGGACTAGCGGGACCACTCACAGATACGCAGTATTTT. Translating gives CSAVTGEGLAGPLTDTQYF.

The chain couples TRBV5-1 to TRBJ2-3; no firm D call. Germline V CDR1 and CDR2: SGHRS, YFSETQ. V was pared by 0 bases and J by 2 bases, with 10 bases between. The CDR3 totals 15 residues. The CDR3, as DNA: TGCGCCAGCAGCTTGGCGGCAGTCGTCACAGATACGCAGTATTTT. It is translated as CASSLAAVVTDTQYF.

On this clonotype itself: At one boundary the junction diverges from the germline segment, which might be a read error. The chain combines TRBV4-1 with TRBJ2-3; 11 nucleotides match TRBD2. The CDR3 covers 20 residues. In germline, CDR1 is MGHRA, CDR2 YSYEKL. CDR3: CASSQDRRLAGRRGGDMQYF. The CDR3 DNA reads as TGCGCCAGCAGCCAAGATCGGCGACTAGCGGGGCGCAGAGGGGGAGATATGCAGTATTTT.

This clonotype was counted a few times. V gene TRBV20-1 combines with J gene TRBJ2-5, with D unresolved. Between the trimmed V and J ends, which lost 1 base and 4 bases, there was a span of 7 bases. The CDR3 consists of 12 residues. The germline gives CDR1 DFQATT, CDR2 SNEGSKA (reference sequence). Here the CDR3 reads CSARVGLETQYF. CDR3 sequence (DNA): TGCAGTGCTAGAGTTGGGTTAGAGACCCAGTACTTC.

The table lists this clonotype with many counts. CDR3 protein: CASSSETTGGWTGELFF. As DNA, the CDR3 is TGTGCCAGCAGTTCCGAAACGACAGGGGGATGGACCGGGGAGCTGTTTTTT. The rearrangement joins TRBV6-5 to TRBJ2-2; 9 bases match TRBD1. The CDR3 length is 17 residues. The germline V gene has CDR1 MNHEY and CDR2 SVGAGI. The trim removed 4 bases at V and 5 bases at J, leaving 11 bases unmatched.

This clonotype was detected a few times. The chain couples TRBV7-9 to TRBJ2-1; 7 bases align to TRBD2. V was pared by 5 bases and J by 8 bases, with 12 bases of the junction left unmatched. Looked up from germline, CDR1 is SEHNR and CDR2 is FQNEAQ (reference sequence). This CDR3 region has 15 residues. The CDR3: CASSAPGTTRYEQFF. CDR3 DNA: TGTGCCAGCAGCGCCCCCGGGACTACGCGCTATGAGCAGTTCTTC. The variable domain in full, with the rest retrieved from reference TRBV7-9 and TRBJ2-1, is DTGVSQNPRHKITKRGQNVTFRCDPISEHNRLYWYRQTLGQGPEFLTYFQNEAQLEKSRLLSDRFSAERPKGSFSTLEIQRTEQGDSAMYLCASSAPGTTRYEQFFGPGTRLTVL.

The chain joins TRBV10-3 to TRBJ2-7; D is uncertain. Between the trimmed V and J ends, which lost 5 bases and 1 base, there was a span of 6 bases. Germline V CDR1 and CDR2: ENHRY, SYGVKD. The CDR3 is 12 amino acids. The CDR3 is CAISRGSYEQYF. Written as DNA, the CDR3 is TGTGCCATCAGTCGCGGTTCCTACGAGCAGTACTTC.

The genes are TRBV29-1 and TRBJ2-7; 9 bases map to TRBD1. CDR1 and CDR2 from the germline V gene are SQVTM and ANQGSEA. The CDR3 spans 14 residues. The trim removed 6 bases at V and 5 bases at J, leaving 11 bases unmatched. As DNA, the CDR3 is TGCAGCGTCCTAGGGTACAGGGGGCGGAACGAGCAGTACTTC. Translated, it gives CSVLGYRGRNEQYF.

The CDR3: CASSLGLGVLEDEQFF. CDR3 sequence (DNA): TGTGCCAGCAGCTTGGGACTAGGGGTCCTTGAGGATGAGCAGTTCTTC. The rearrangement links TRBV5-6 to TRBJ2-1; TRBD2 is a possible D gene (6 bases). The germline gives CDR1 SGHDT, CDR2 YYEEEE. The CDR3 extends over 16 amino acids. The V gene lost 0 bases and the J gene lost 8 bases, with 18 bases spanning the gap.

The genes are TRBV15 and TRBJ2-7; 7 bases are a match to TRBD1. From germline, CDR1 is LNHNV and CDR2 YYDKDF (reference sequence). V trimming: 5 bases; J trimming: 6 bases; junction bases outside the gene matches: 10. CDR3 length equals 14 residues. DNA of the CDR3: TGTGCCACCAGCCGCGACAGGGTGGCTGGCGAGCAGTACTTC. Encoded protein: CATSRDRVAGEQYF.

This clonotype was seen at least ten times. This chain uses TRBV29-1 with TRBJ2-3; D tentatively fits TRBD1 or TRBD2 (5 bases each). The CDR3 totals 13 residues. Germline CDR1 and CDR2: SQVTM and ANQGSEA. The V end lost 5 bases, the J end lost 2 bases, and 11 bases lay between the germline ends. The CDR3 loop reads CSVPRDPTDTQYF. The CDR3 DNA sequence: TGCAGCGTTCCCCGGGACCCCACAGATACGCAGTATTTT.

This clonotype came up many times. The chain is built from TRBV7-2 and TRBJ2-7, with D perhaps TRBD1 (6 bases). The CDR3 consists of 15 residues. The V end lost 6 bases, the J end lost 0 bases, and 15 bases lay between the germline ends. Germline lookup yields CDR1 SGHTA and CDR2 FQGNSA. CDR3 residues: CASRQGRLGSYEQYF. The DNA of the CDR3 is TGTGCCAGCAGACAGGGCAGACTCGGCTCCTACGAGCAGTACTTC.

This clonotype was observed a few times. The chain has TRBV12-3 or TRBV12-4 and TRBJ2-2; tentatively, D is TRBD1 or TRBD2 (5 bases each). CDR3 length: 15 residues. V was cut by 6 bases and J by 3 bases, with 14 bases left in between. The DNA of the CDR3 is TGTGCCAGCAGCCCCGGGACCTTTTACACCGGGGAGCTGTTTTTT. Its translation is CASSPGTFYTGELFF.

Worth noting for this clonotype: Germline and junction disagree at one end, which may indicate a read error. The chain combines TRBV6-2 or TRBV6-3 with TRBJ2-2; D is perhaps TRBD2 (6 bases). This CDR3 comprises 16 residues. From germline, CDR1 is MNHEY and CDR2 SVGEGT. The CDR3 protein is CGSSFVAAGSVGELFF. CDR3 sequence (DNA): TGTGGCAGCAGTTTTGTGGCCGCGGGATCGGTCGGGGAGCTGTTTTTT.

The J gene is TRBJ2-7, the V gene TRBV5-1, with D tentatively TRBD1 (5 bases). Germline V lookup: CDR1 SGHRS, CDR2 YFSETQ. The germline V and J ends were trimmed by 2 bases and 3 bases, with 9 bases remaining between them. The CDR3 contains 13 residues. The CDR3, as DNA: TGCGCCAGCAGCTTACAGGCCCACTACGAGCAGTACTTC. Amino acid sequence: CASSLQAHYEQYF.

This clonotype was detected only a few times. This sequence joins TRBV11-2 and TRBJ2-7; 13 nucleotides align to TRBD2. The CDR3 is 18 residues long. Germline V gene sequence: CDR1 SGHAT, CDR2 FQNNGV. Germline trimming cut 3 bases from V and 3 bases from J; bases unmatched to any gene: 11. This chain's CDR3 is CASSLGPGLAGSFYEQYF. The CDR3 nucleotides read TGTGCCAGCAGCTTGGGGCCGGGACTAGCGGGGAGTTTCTACGAGCAGTACTTC.

The sample holds a few counts of this clonotype. The chain uses TRBV27 and TRBJ2-7; 7 bases are shared with TRBD1. The CDR3 is 14 residues long. CDR1 MNHEY and CDR2 SMNVEV come from the germline V gene (reference sequence). V gave up 2 bases and J gave up 6 bases; unmatched junction bases: 7. The CDR3 is CASSLEQGIGEQYF. As DNA, the CDR3 is TGTGCCAGCAGTTTAGAACAGGGGATCGGCGAGCAGTACTTC.